The 9 T cell receptor beta chains given below trace back to one sample, sequenced in a study of shared clonotypes between healthy human individuals. The table came from immunoSEQ multiplex PCR; TCRdb's copy has only in-frame clones and leaves some out. The data contain about 1.5 million clones, approximately 98% of them seen just once; the ten biggest clones take up approximately 0.45%. The sequencing sample was made of naive CD4+ T cells sorted from blood. The subset: CD45RA+ positively selected. The source is a man aged 25-40 years in good health.

This chain links TRBV13 with TRBJ2-1; D is uncertain. Per germline, CDR1 PRHDT and CDR2 FYEKMQ (reference sequence). This CDR3 region has 13 residues. V lost 1 base to trimming and J lost 4 bases, with 5 bases between them. In nucleotides, the CDR3 is TGTGCCAGCAGCTTAGACCCTTACAATGAGCAGTTCTTC. Translated, it gives CASSLDPYNEQFF.

The V gene is TRBV19, the J gene TRBJ2-2; D unclear. The CDR3 is made up of 15 amino acids. Germline V gene data show CDR1 as LNHDA and CDR2 as SQIVND (reference sequence). Trimming removed 3 bases from V and 2 bases from J, with 10 bases in between. CDR3 nucleotides: TGTGCCAGTAGTATTGTGGGCCTTAACACCGGGGAGCTGTTTTTT. It is translated as CASSIVGLNTGELFF. The complete variable domain, with remaining parts taken from reference TRBV19 and TRBJ2-2, reads DGGITQSPKYLFRKEGQNVTLSCEQNLNHDAMYWYRQDPGQGLRLIYYSQIVNDFQKGDIAEGYSVSREKKESFPLTVTSAQKNPTAFYLCASSIVGLNTGELFFGEGSRLTVL.

V gene TRBV28 combines with J gene TRBJ1-3; tentative D call: TRBD1 (6 bases). The germline V gene encodes CDR1 MDHEN and CDR2 SYDVKM. V shed 5 bases and J shed 0 bases, with 17 bases lying between them. This CDR3 spans 17 amino acids. The CDR3 protein is CASSPHQGLSSGNTIYF. The CDR3 DNA sequence: TGTGCCAGCAGTCCACACCAGGGGCTCTCCTCTGGAAACACCATATATTTT. Full variable domain (missing parts from reference TRBV28 and TRBJ1-3): DVKVTQSSRYLVKRTGEKVFLECVQDMDHENMFWYRQDPGLGLRLIYFSYDVKMKEKGDIPEGYSVSREKKERFSLILESASTNQTSMYLCASSPHQGLSSGNTIYFGEGSWLTVV.

The chain has TRBV7-9 and TRBJ2-2; 7 bases fit TRBD2. CDR1 and CDR2 (germline): SEHNR, FQNEAQ (reference sequence). This CDR3 has 15 amino acids. V gave up 7 bases and J gave up 0 bases; unmatched junction bases: 5. CDR3 nucleotides: TGTGCCAGCACCCAGAGCGGGGCGAACACCGGGGAGCTGTTTTTT. It translates to CASTQSGANTGELFF.

The chain has TRBV5-1 and TRBJ2-2; a possible D gene is TRBD2 (5 bases). Trimming took off 4 bases at V and 7 bases at J, with 26 bases between the two ends. This CDR3 has 18 amino acids. The germline V gene has CDR1 SGHRS and CDR2 YFSETQ. CDR3 sequence: CASSLPPRIGEYGGELFF. The CDR3 coding sequence is TGCGCCAGCAGCCTCCCCCCCCGGATCGGGGAATATGGCGGGGAGCTGTTTTTT.

The chain employs TRBV6-5 and TRBJ2-7, with D possibly being TRBD1 or TRBD2 (5 bases each). Germline CDR1 is MNHEY and CDR2 is SVGAGI. The CDR3 is 13 amino acids. V shed 8 bases and J shed 2 bases, with 13 bases lying between them. The CDR3 DNA is TGTGCCAGCGGGATGAGGGACCCCTACGAGCAGTACTTC. Encoded protein: CASGMRDPYEQYF.

This chain joins TRBV7-8 and TRBJ1-2; D is undetermined. In germline, CDR1 is SGHVS, CDR2 FQNEAQ. The CDR3 has 14 residues. Trimming pared 1 base from V and 8 bases from J, leaving 14 bases between. CDR3 region: CASSLGSFVDGYTF. The CDR3 DNA reads as TGTGCCAGCAGCTTAGGGAGTTTTGTGGACGGCTACACCTTC.

V gene TRBV9 combines with J gene TRBJ2-7; possibly TRBD1 for D (5 bases). With 0 bases removed from V and 1 base from J, the gap between germline ends came to 11 bases. There are 15 residues in the CDR3. CDR1 and CDR2 (germline): SGDLS, YYNGEE. CDR3 coding DNA: TGTGCCAGCAGCGTAGACGGCAGGGTATCCTACGAGCAGTACTTC. It specifies CASSVDGRVSYEQYF.

The chain joins TRBV18 to TRBJ2-5; possibly TRBD1 for D (6 bases). The CDR3 runs to 16 residues. The germline CDR1 and CDR2 sequences are KGHSH and LQKENI. Trimming shortened V by 2 bases and J by 3 bases, and 16 bases separated the two germline ends. In DNA, the CDR3 is TGTGCCAGCTCACCAAACAGGGTTTCGGTAGAAGAGACCCAGTACTTC. It translates to CASSPNRVSVEETQYF. The full variable domain, rest sourced from reference TRBV18 and TRBJ2-5, is NAGVMQNPRHLVRRRGQEARLRCSPMKGHSHVYWYRQLPEEGLKFMVYLQKENIIDESGMPKERFSAEFPKEGPSILRIQQVVRGDSAAYFCASSPNRVSVEETQYFGPGTRLLVL.